The T cell receptor beta chain under discussion was sequenced for a study of blood T cell repertoires in COVID-19 (dated by TCRdb to the early 2020s). Study-level background: Samples covering the acute and convalescent phases of COVID-19 were provided by collaborators in the United States, Italy and Spain. The prospective study material was composed of cDNA or gDNA derived from T cells, B-cell-depleted T cells, or PBMCs. The dataset comprised deeply sampled blood TCRbeta repertoires from subjects exposed to, actively infected with, or recovered from COVID-19. The repertoires were released in a freely available public database intended as a resource for research on the immune response to SARS-CoV-2. Samples came from the ongoing ImmuneRACE study (first 160 participants) plus 1,254 subjects from 6 global collaborators. Nearly every sample came with metadata listing a de-identified subject ID, COVID-19 status, age in years and sex. Where HLA class I and class II types were available, the types were taken from metadata supplied by the sample provider, not from assay-based typing. The study at large found these results: The amount of clinical and demographic metadata varied by source and participant and was provided uncurated.

Participants in the prospective study were enrolled through a virtual design, were aged about 18 to 100 years, and lived in about two dozen United States geographic areas. In the prospective study, participants were assigned to cohorts based on the clinical history participants reported in a screening survey and a study questionnaire. In the prospective study, whole blood, serum and a nasopharyngeal or oropharyngeal swab were collected from each participant by mobile phlebotomists. Additional blood draws and questionnaires over a roughly two-month period could optionally be provided by prospective study participants. Blood samples from the prospective study were shipped frozen or at room temperature prior to DNA extraction. The V end gives up 4 bases and the J end 5 bases, leaving 6 bases in the junction not matched to a gene. CDR1 and CDR2 are read off the germline V gene as SGDLS and YYNGEE. From the cysteine up to the phenylalanine, the CDR3 has a length of 14 residues. The read is trimmed to its CDR3 DNA, 42 bases read in frame from base 1.

TCRbeta CDR3 regions were amplified from genomic DNA by means of the immunoSEQ Assay, a bias-controlled multiplex PCR. As for the authors' bioinformatics: The number of nucleated cells in each sample was estimated from the amplification of reference gene primers within the assay. To quantify the absolute abundance of each unique TCRbeta CDR3 rearrangement, sequence reads were collapsed and filtered. Productive Simpson clonality was computed per sample as the square root of Simpson's diversity index over productive rearrangements. TCRdb took this table from immuneACCESS and kept in-frame rearrangements with V and J called. Such tables lack part of the clones; where checked against another copy, unresolved V genes explain under half of the gap, and the rest is unexplained. V, J and clone size are those of that table, while D and trimming were read from the DNA. The sample table lists 300,000 to 500,000 clones, roughly 87% of them with a count of one. The ten top clones hold over 2% of the sample.

As for this clone: It has no known antigen specificity. Per-nucleotide qualities are absent, and no much larger clonotype sits a single base away.

The sample consisted of PBMCs or T cells enriched from blood (not recorded which). The sequence was obtained from a woman between 35 and 50 years old with acute COVID-19. This sequence uses TRBV9 and TRBJ1-5, and 7 bases in between align with TRBD1. The CDR3 reads as follows: CASSLDRADQPQHF. The DNA sequence is TGTGCCAGCAGCCTAGACAGGGCGGATCAGCCCCAGCATTTT.